Listed here are 19 T cell receptor beta chains from one sample, sequenced in a study of T-cell reconstitution after alpha-beta-depleted transplantation in children. Unique molecular identifiers were incorporated when the TCRbeta library was constructed. One entry per CDR3 protein, called by TCRdb with MiXCR from the PCR reads. The sample has more than 500,000 distinct CDR3 sequences; 10% to 12% are singletons. The material was PBMCs, mostly from graft donor cells, obtained 180 days after TCRalphabeta/CD19-depleted stem cell transplant. Receptor source: a female patient aged 2 to 10 who had a stem cell transplant for aplastic anemia, so the T cells may come from the graft donor.

This clonotype was found a few times. CDR3 sequence (DNA): TGTGCCAGCAGCCAAGTGGGGCAGGGGCTCTACCCTGGGGCCAACGTCCTGACTTTC. Translating it yields CASSQVGQGLYPGANVLTF. The chain joins TRBV14 to TRBJ2-6, with a weak D call TRBD1 (6 bases). V lost 1 base to trimming and J lost 2 bases, with 18 bases between them. The CDR3 covers 19 residues. The germline V gene has CDR1 SGHDN and CDR2 FVKESK. Filled out from reference TRBV14 and TRBJ2-6, the complete variable domain reads EAGVTQFPSHSVIEKGQTVTLRCDPISGHDNLYWYRRVMGKEIKFLLHFVKESKQDESGMPNNRFLAERTGGTYSTLKVQPAELEDSGVYFCASSQVGQGLYPGANVLTFGAGSRLTVL.

This clonotype appeared a few times. The V gene is TRBV20-1, the J gene TRBJ2-7; D remains ambiguous. The CDR3 is made up of 15 amino acids. Between the trimmed V and J ends, which lost 3 bases and 4 bases, there was a span of 19 bases. Looked up from germline, CDR1 is DFQATT and CDR2 is SNEGSKA (reference sequence). CDR3: CSASRSPVPFYEQYV. CDR3 in DNA: TGCAGTGCTAGCCGCAGCCCCGTCCCATTTTACGAGCAGTACGTC.

This clonotype occurred a few times. The chain recombines TRBV7-3 with TRBJ2-1, with 8 bases lining up with TRBD2. The CDR3 has 13 amino acids. V trimming: 5 bases; J trimming: 10 bases; junction bases outside the gene matches: 7. Germline V gene sequence: CDR1 SGHTA, CDR2 FQGTGA. The CDR3 DNA sequence: TGTGCCAGCAGCCACCGACTAGCGAGAGAGCAGTTCTTC. Translated, it gives CASSHRLAREQFF. Using reference TRBV7-3 and TRBJ2-1 for the parts outside the CDR3, the full variable domain is GAGVSQTPSNKVTEKGKYVELRCDPISGHTALYWYRQSLGQGPEFLIYFQGTGAADDSGLPNDRFFAVRPEGSVSTLKIQRTERGDSAVYLCASSHRLAREQFFGPGTRLTVL.

This clonotype was detected many times. The CDR3 loop reads CASSSLSTGELFF. CDR3 coding DNA: TGTGCCAGCAGCTCCTTGAGCACCGGGGAGCTGTTTTTT. The chain joins TRBV11-2 to TRBJ2-2; D is uncertain. The CDR3 length is 13 residues. The germline CDR1 and CDR2 sequences are SGHAT and FQNNGV. Trimming pared 4 bases from V and 4 bases from J, leaving 7 bases between.

This rearrangement joins TRBV5-1 to TRBJ2-3; 11 bases are a match to TRBD2. Trimming took 0 bases from V and 2 from J; bases not matched to a gene: 5. The germline V gene has CDR1 SGHRS and CDR2 YFSETQ. The length of the CDR3 is 17 residues. CDR3 DNA: TGCGCCAGCAGCTTGGGGCTAGCGGGAGGTTTCACAGATACGCAGTATTTT. Its translation: CASSLGLAGGFTDTQYF.

V and J are TRBV5-4 and TRBJ2-4; 10 nucleotides agree with TRBD2. Germline V gene sequence: CDR1 SGHNT, CDR2 YYREEE (reference sequence). The CDR3 spans 16 residues. J gave up 4 bases and V 1 base, and 5 bases lay outside the gene matches. CDR3 nucleotide sequence: TGTGCCAGCAGCTTGCAACTAGCGGGGATAAAAAACATTCAGTACTTC. Protein sequence: CASSLQLAGIKNIQYF.

Points on this clonotype: A much bigger clone sits one base away, suggesting this may be a read error. The chain has TRBV12-3 or TRBV12-4 and TRBJ1-2, with a tentative D call TRBD1 (6 bases). The CDR3 loop spans 16 amino acids. Trimming took off 6 bases at V and 7 bases at J, with 24 bases between the two ends. CDR3 in amino acids: CASSPTGALRICGYTF. CDR3 bases: TGTGCCAGCAGCCCGACAGGTGCTTTGAGGATTTGTGGCTACACCTTC.

The chain recombines TRBV5-1 with TRBJ2-2; the D gene is possibly TRBD1 (6 bases). CDR3 length equals 16 residues. V lost 2 bases, J lost 7 bases, and 18 bases lay in between. Germline V CDR1 and CDR2: SGHRS, YFSETQ. The CDR3 loop is CASSFRTQGLGGELFF. Here the CDR3 DNA reads TGCGCCAGCAGCTTCCGGACCCAGGGGTTAGGCGGGGAGCTGTTTTTT.

This clonotype appeared a few times. J is TRBJ1-2 and V is TRBV29-1; no clear D. CDR3 length equals 14 residues. Germline V gene data show CDR1 as SQVTM and CDR2 as ANQGSEA. V lost 0 bases and J 8 bases, leaving 16 bases between the germline ends. CDR3 loop: CSVEDSGPVDGYTF. CDR3 sequence (DNA): TGCAGCGTTGAAGATTCAGGCCCAGTTGACGGCTACACCTTC.

The gene calls are TRBV7-8 and TRBJ2-2; D might be TRBD1 (6 bases). V was shortened by 3 bases and J by 3 bases, with 11 bases between the two germline ends. The CDR3 is made up of 15 amino acids. CDR1 is SGHVS and CDR2 is FQNEAQ in the germline V gene. The CDR3 here is CASSFLGQHTGELFF. CDR3 coding DNA: TGTGCCAGCAGCTTCCTAGGACAGCACACCGGGGAGCTGTTTTTT.

This clonotype came up a few times. The chain carries TRBV28 and TRBJ2-7, with D unclear. CDR3 size: 14 residues. V shed 5 bases and J shed 3 bases, with 14 bases lying between them. Germline CDR1 and CDR2: MDHEN and SYDVKM. CDR3 bases: TGTGCCAGCAGTCCTCCGGGCTCATTCTACGAGCAGTACTTC. The encoded protein is CASSPPGSFYEQYF. Looking up the rest from reference TRBV28 and TRBJ2-7 gives the full variable domain: DVKVTQSSRYLVKRTGEKVFLECVQDMDHENMFWYRQDPGLGLRLIYFSYDVKMKEKGDIPEGYSVSREKKERFSLILESASTNQTSMYLCASSPPGSFYEQYFGPGTRLTVT.

For this clonotype: A much larger clone lies one base from this, so it may be a read error. The chain carries TRBV5-1 and TRBJ2-3, with a weak D call TRBD1 (6 bases). V was trimmed by 6 bases and J by 6 bases, leaving 20 bases between them. This CDR3 spans 15 amino acids. Looked up from germline, CDR1 is SGHRS and CDR2 is YFSETQ. CDR3 loop: CASILQGLPLDTQYF. In DNA form, the CDR3 reads TGCGCCAGCATCTTACAGGGATTACCCCTGGATACGCAGTATTTT.

The chain has TRBV3-1 and TRBJ2-7, with D possibly matching TRBD2 (6 bases). V was clipped by 8 bases and J by 3 bases, with 29 bases between them. Germline lookup yields CDR1 LGHDT and CDR2 YNNKEL (reference sequence). CDR3 length: 18 amino acids. Here the CDR3 reads CASCLSWDGTPALYEQYF. The CDR3 nucleotides are TGTGCCAGCTGCCTTTCCTGGGACGGGACTCCGGCTCTCTACGAGCAGTACTTC.

This clonotype was detected only a few times. The gene calls are TRBV20-1 and TRBJ2-5; 14 bases are shared with TRBD2. The CDR3 extends over 18 amino acids. The V gene end was trimmed by 6 bases and the J gene end by 5 bases; junction bases not matched to a gene: 17. Per the germline V gene, CDR1 is DFQATT and CDR2 is SNEGSKA (reference sequence). CDR3: CSAAPGTSGSPREETQYF. For the CDR3, the DNA is TGCAGTGCGGCCCCCGGGACTAGCGGGAGCCCCCGGGAGGAGACCCAGTACTTC.

The V call is TRBV25-1, the J call TRBJ2-1; 9 bases align to TRBD2. Germline CDR1 and CDR2: MGHDK and SYGVNS. With 3 bases clipped from V and 3 bases from J, the junction kept 6 bases outside the gene matches. The CDR3 loop spans 16 amino acids. The CDR3 DNA reads as TGTGCCAGCAGTGAGCTGACTAGCGGATACTACAATGAGCAGTTCTTC. It codes for CASSELTSGYYNEQFF.

V gene TRBV9 combines with J gene TRBJ1-2; 7 bases align to TRBD1. The trim removed 6 bases at V and 1 base at J, leaving 3 bases unmatched. Germline V gene data show CDR1 as SGDLS and CDR2 as YYNGEE. This CDR3 contains 13 residues. For the CDR3, the DNA is TGTGCCAGCACCAGGGACAGTAACTATGGCTACACCTTC. Amino acid sequence: CASTRDSNYGYTF.

The chain links TRBV4-2 to TRBJ2-3; 9 bases are a match to TRBD2. V was clipped by 2 bases and J by 3 bases; unmatched bases: 6. From germline, CDR1 is LGHNA and CDR2 YNFKEQ. The CDR3 runs to 16 residues. The CDR3 DNA follows: TGTGCCAGCAGCCAAACAGCCGCGGGAGGGACAGATACGCAGTATTTT. It yields the protein CASSQTAAGGTDTQYF.

The chain links TRBV12-3 or TRBV12-4 to TRBJ2-2; 9 bases fit TRBD2. The V gene end was trimmed by 11 bases and the J gene end by 4 bases; junction bases not matched to a gene: 26. This CDR3 is 20 amino acids long. DNA of the CDR3: TGTGCCGGCCGACACAAGCTGCCGGGACTAGCCGCCTTCAGCACCGGGGAGCTGTTTTTT. This translates into CAGRHKLPGLAAFSTGELFF.

The rearrangement joins TRBV14 to TRBJ2-5; D not certain. The CDR3 is 12 amino acids. Germline loops: CDR1 SGHDN, CDR2 FVKESK. V lost 0 bases and J lost 5, with 4 bases in between. CDR3 sequence reads: CASSQDWETQYF. The CDR3 DNA sequence: TGTGCCAGCAGCCAAGACTGGGAGACCCAGTACTTC.